This T cell receptor beta chain was identified during a study of cytomegalovirus exposure and HLA in healthy donors. Study-level results: CMV antigen specificity was confirmed in vitro for three CMV-associated chains. The study put 150 or so TCR beta chains on its list as cytomegalovirus-associated.

Measured with immunoSEQ multiplex PCR; TCRdb has only the in-frame clones, and not every one. The repertoire holds 95,000 to 150,000 clones, with roughly 89% as singletons. The donors belonged to the approximately 120-subject validation cohort, separate from the roughly 650-subject first cohort. With respect to this clone: Antigen specificity is unknown.

Sequencing input: PBMCs. This clonotype originated in a woman aged 18-35 years in good health and CMV-seronegative.

The CDR3, as DNA: TGTGCCAGCAGTGAAGCGGAACTAGCGGAGGGCTGGAATGAGCAGTTCTTC. Protein sequence: CASSEAELAEGWNEQFF. This chain links TRBV6-1 with TRBJ2-1, with TRBD2 identical over 8 bases. The germline CDR1 and CDR2 sequences are MNHNS and SASEGT. V shed 0 bases and J 7 bases; nucleotides not matched to a gene: 11. There are 17 residues in the CDR3.